Each of the 10 T cell receptor beta chains below was sequenced from the same sample in a study of graft-versus-host responses after intestinal transplantation. Measured with immunoSEQ multiplex PCR; TCRdb has only the in-frame clones, and not every one. The sample yields 99,000 or so clones, more than 70% seen once. Sequencing was performed on PBMCs, taken 255 days after intestinal transplant. Receptor source: a human patient who received an intestinal transplant, so some T cells may come from the graft donor.

The DNA for the CDR3 is TGTGCCAGCAGCTTTGGGTGGAACACTGAAGCTTTCTTT. The encoded protein is CASSFGWNTEAFF. V usage is TRBV7-9 and J usage is TRBJ1-1; D is unclear. Germline V gene lookup returns CDR1 SEHNR and CDR2 FQNEAQ (reference sequence). Trimming shortened V by 3 bases and J by 1 base, and 6 bases separated the two germline ends. The CDR3 consists of 13 residues.

The V gene is TRBV28, the J gene TRBJ2-3, with D possibly being TRBD1 (6 bases). The germline CDR1 and CDR2 sequences are MDHEN and SYDVKM. The CDR3 contains 16 residues. V was trimmed by 5 bases and J by 5 bases, leaving 20 bases between them. CDR3 coding DNA: TGTGCCAGCAGTCTACTCGGTGGTCAGGGGAAAGATACGCAGTATTTT. Encoded protein: CASSLLGGQGKDTQYF.

The chain has TRBV19 and TRBJ1-1; D remains unclear. The V gene lost 5 bases and the J gene lost 1 base, with 11 bases spanning the gap. Looked up from germline, CDR1 is LNHDA and CDR2 is SQIVND (reference sequence). The CDR3 is 14 residues long. Here the CDR3 reads CASSPSQTNTEAFF. In nucleotides, the CDR3 is TGTGCCAGTAGTCCCTCCCAGACGAACACTGAAGCTTTCTTT.

The chain recombines TRBV5-4 with TRBJ2-5; D unresolved. The CDR3 is 13 residues long. Germline CDR1 reads SGHNT; CDR2 reads YYREEE (reference sequence). The V end lost 2 bases, the J end lost 5 bases, and 10 bases lay between the germline ends. CDR3 sequence: CASSLVGQETQYF. In nucleotides, the CDR3 is TGTGCCAGCAGCTTAGTGGGCCAGGAGACCCAGTACTTC.

This chain joins TRBV7-6 and TRBJ2-3, with 8 bases that match TRBD2. Germline values: CDR1 SGHVS, CDR2 FNYEAQ. Unmatched junction bases numbered 5, after V lost 5 bases and J lost 4 bases. The CDR3 length is 14 residues. The CDR3 DNA reads as TGTGCCAGCAGCCTCGGGGGGGGGCCAGATACGCAGTATTTT. As protein: CASSLGGGPDTQYF.

J is TRBJ2-3 and V is TRBV9; the match to TRBD2 covers 7 bases. V trimming: 0 bases; J trimming: 2 bases; junction bases outside the gene matches: 6. The CDR3 contains 16 residues. Germline CDR1 is SGDLS and CDR2 is YYNGEE. CDR3: CASSVVGRGYTDTQYF. As DNA, the CDR3 is TGTGCCAGCAGCGTAGTGGGGCGGGGGTACACAGATACGCAGTATTTT.

V and J are TRBV5-1 and TRBJ2-5, with D unresolved. Germline V gene lookup returns CDR1 SGHRS and CDR2 YFSETQ. The CDR3 extends over 11 amino acids. V lost 0 bases, J lost 5 bases, and 2 bases lay in between. The CDR3 region is CASSLDETQYF. Written as DNA, the CDR3 is TGCGCCAGCAGCTTGGATGAGACCCAGTACTTC.

This clone has just one count. The V and J genes are TRBV28 and TRBJ1-1; D gene ambiguous. This CDR3 contains 16 residues. CDR1 and CDR2 (germline): MDHEN, SYDVKM. V lost 8 bases, J lost 1 base, and 20 bases lay in between. CDR3 in amino acids: CASPPSGPDWNTEAFF. The CDR3, as DNA: TGTGCCAGCCCTCCCTCCGGGCCAGATTGGAACACTGAAGCTTTCTTT.

The V gene is TRBV6-1, the J gene TRBJ2-3; tentatively, D is TRBD1 (6 bases). V lost 4 bases to trimming and J lost 2 bases, with 10 bases between them. Germline V gene data show CDR1 as MNHNS and CDR2 as SASEGT. This CDR3 comprises 14 residues. CDR3 sequence reads: CASSAQGYTDTQYF. The CDR3, as DNA: TGTGCCAGCAGTGCACAGGGTTACACAGATACGCAGTATTTT.

The rearrangement joins TRBV5-8 to TRBJ1-2, with no clear D. The CDR3 has 15 residues. V dropped 0 bases and J dropped 2 bases, with 11 bases sitting between them. The germline V gene has CDR1 SGHTS and CDR2 YDEGEE. CDR3 protein: CASSLVGVANYGYTF. The CDR3 region has the DNA TGTGCCAGCAGCTTGGTAGGAGTAGCAAACTATGGCTACACCTTC.